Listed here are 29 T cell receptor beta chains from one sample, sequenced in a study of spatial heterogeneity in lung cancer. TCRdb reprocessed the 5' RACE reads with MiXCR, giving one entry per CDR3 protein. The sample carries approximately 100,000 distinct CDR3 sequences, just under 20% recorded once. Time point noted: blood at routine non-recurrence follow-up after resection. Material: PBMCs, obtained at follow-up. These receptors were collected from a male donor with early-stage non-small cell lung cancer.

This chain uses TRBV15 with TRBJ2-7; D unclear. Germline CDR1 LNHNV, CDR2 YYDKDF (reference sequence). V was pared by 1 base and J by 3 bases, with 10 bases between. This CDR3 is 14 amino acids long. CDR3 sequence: CATSRGGTIYEQYF. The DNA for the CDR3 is TGTGCCACCAGCAGAGGTGGCACCATCTACGAGCAGTACTTC.

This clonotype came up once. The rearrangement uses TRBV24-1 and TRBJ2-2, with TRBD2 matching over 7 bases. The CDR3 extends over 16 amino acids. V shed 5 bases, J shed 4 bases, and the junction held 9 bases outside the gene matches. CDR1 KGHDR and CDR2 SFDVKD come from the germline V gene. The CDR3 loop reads CATSAPGRGRTGELFF. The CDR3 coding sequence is TGTGCCACCAGTGCCCCTGGGAGGGGTCGCACCGGGGAGCTGTTTTTT.

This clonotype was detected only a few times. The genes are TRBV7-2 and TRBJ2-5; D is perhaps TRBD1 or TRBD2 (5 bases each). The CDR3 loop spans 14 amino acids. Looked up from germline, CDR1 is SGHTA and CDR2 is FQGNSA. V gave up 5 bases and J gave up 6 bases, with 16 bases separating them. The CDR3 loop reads CASSPKEGFQTQYF. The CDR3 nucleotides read TGTGCCAGCAGCCCCAAAGAGGGGTTTCAGACCCAGTACTTC.

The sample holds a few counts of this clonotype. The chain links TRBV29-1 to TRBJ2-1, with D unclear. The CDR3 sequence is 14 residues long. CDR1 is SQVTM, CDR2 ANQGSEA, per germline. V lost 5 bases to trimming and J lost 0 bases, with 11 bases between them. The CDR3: CSVLGASSYNEQFF. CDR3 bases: TGCAGCGTTCTGGGTGCCAGCTCCTACAATGAGCAGTTCTTC.

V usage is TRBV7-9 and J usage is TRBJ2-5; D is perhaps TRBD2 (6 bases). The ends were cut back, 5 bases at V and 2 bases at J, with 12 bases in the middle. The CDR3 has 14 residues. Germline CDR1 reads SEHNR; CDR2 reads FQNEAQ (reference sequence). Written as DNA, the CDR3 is TGTGCCAGCAGCCCGACGGGACTGCAAGAGACCCAGTACTTC. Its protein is CASSPTGLQETQYF.

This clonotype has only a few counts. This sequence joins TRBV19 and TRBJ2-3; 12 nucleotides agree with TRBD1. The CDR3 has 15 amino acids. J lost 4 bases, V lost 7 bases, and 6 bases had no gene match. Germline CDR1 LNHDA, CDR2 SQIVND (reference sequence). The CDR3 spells CASTAGTGGADTQYF. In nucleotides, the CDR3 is TGTGCCAGTACCGCGGGGACAGGGGGCGCAGATACGCAGTATTTT.

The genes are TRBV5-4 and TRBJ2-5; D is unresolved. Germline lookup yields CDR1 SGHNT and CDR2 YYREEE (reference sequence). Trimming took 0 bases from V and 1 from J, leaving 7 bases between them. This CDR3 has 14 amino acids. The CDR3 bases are TGTGCCAGCAGCTTGGAGGGCAGCCAAGAGACCCAGTACTTC. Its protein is CASSLEGSQETQYF.

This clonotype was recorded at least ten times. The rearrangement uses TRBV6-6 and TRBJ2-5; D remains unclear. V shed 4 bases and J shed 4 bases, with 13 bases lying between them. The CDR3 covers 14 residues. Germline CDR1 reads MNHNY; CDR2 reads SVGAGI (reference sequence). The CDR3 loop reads CASSFGHRGETQYF. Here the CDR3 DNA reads TGTGCCAGCAGTTTCGGGCACCGTGGAGAGACCCAGTACTTC.

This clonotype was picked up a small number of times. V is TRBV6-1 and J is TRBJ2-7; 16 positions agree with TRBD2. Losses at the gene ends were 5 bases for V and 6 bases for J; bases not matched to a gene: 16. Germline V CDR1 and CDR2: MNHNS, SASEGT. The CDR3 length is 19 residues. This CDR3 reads CASSTPGLAGGPASSEQYF. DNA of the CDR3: TGTGCCAGCAGTACTCCGGGACTAGCGGGAGGGCCCGCGTCCAGCGAGCAGTACTTC.

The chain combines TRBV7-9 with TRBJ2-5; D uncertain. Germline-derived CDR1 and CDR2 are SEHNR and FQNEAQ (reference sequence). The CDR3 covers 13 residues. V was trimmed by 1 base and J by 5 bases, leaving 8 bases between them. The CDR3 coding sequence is TGTGCCAGCAGCTTAGGTCCCTTTGAGACCCAGTACTTC. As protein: CASSLGPFETQYF.

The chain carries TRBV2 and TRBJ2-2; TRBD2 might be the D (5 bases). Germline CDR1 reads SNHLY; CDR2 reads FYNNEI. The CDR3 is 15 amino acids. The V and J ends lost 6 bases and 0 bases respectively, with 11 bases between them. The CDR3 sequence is CASREERTNTGELFF. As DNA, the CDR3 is TGTGCCAGCAGGGAGGAACGGACGAACACCGGGGAGCTGTTTTTT.

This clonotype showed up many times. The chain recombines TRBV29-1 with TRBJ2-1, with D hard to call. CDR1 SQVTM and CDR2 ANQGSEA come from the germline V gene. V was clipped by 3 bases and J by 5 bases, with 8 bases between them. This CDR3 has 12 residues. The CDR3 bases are TGCAGCGTTGACGGTCCCCACAATGAGCAGTTCTTC. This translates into CSVDGPHNEQFF.

The CDR3 is CATSDEGLQETQYF. CDR3 nucleotide sequence: TGTGCCACCAGTGATGAGGGACTCCAAGAGACCCAGTACTTC. The chain couples TRBV24-1 to TRBJ2-5, with D possibly TRBD2 on 6 matching bases. V was trimmed by 3 bases and J by 1 base, leaving 8 bases between them. CDR3 length equals 14 residues. Germline V gene data show CDR1 as KGHDR and CDR2 as SFDVKD.

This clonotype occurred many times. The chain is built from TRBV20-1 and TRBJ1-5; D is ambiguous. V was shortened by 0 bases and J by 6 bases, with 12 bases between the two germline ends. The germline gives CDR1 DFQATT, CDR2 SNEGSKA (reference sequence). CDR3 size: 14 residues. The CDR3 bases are TGCAGTGCTAGAGATGAGATCGCGGGTCAGCCCCAGCATTTT. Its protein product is CSARDEIAGQPQHF.

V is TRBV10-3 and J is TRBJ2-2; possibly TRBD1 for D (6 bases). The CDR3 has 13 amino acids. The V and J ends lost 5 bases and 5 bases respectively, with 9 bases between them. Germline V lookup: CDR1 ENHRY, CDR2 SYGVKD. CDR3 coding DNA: TGTGCCATCAGTCCAGGGGAAACCGGGGAGCTGTTTTTT. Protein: CAISPGETGELFF.

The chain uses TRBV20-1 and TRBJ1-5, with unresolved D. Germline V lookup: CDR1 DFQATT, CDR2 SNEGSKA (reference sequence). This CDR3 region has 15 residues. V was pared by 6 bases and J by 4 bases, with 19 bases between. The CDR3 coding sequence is TGCAGTGCCAGATTTGGGGTGGAAGCGAATCAGCCCCAGCATTTT. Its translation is CSARFGVEANQPQHF.

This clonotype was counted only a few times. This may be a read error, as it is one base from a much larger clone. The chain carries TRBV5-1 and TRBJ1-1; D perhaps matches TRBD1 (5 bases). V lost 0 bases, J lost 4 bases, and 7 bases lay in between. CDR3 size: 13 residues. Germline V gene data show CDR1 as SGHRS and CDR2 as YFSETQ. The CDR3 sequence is CASSLEGITEAFF. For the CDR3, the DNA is TGCGCCAGCAGCTTGGAGGGGATCACTGAAGCTTTCTTT.

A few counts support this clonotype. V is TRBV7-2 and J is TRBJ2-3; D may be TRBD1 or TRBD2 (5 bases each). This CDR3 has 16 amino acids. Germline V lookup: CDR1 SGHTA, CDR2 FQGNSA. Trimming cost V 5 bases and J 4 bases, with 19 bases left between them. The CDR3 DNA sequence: TGTGCCAGCAGCCCAGGACTTGGGGCCGGGTCAGATACGCAGTATTTT. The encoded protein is CASSPGLGAGSDTQYF.

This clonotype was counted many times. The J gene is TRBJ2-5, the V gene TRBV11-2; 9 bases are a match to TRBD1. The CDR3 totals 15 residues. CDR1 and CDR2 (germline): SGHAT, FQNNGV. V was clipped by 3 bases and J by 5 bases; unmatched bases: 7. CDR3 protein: CASSFTWDRAETQYF. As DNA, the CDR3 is TGTGCCAGCAGCTTTACCTGGGACAGGGCGGAGACCCAGTACTTC.

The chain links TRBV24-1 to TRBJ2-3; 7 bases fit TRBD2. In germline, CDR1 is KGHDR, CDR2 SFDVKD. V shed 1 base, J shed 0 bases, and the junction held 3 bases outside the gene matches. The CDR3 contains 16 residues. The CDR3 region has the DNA TGTGCCACCAGTGATTTCGGGACTACTAGCACAGATACGCAGTATTTT. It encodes CATSDFGTTSTDTQYF.

The CDR3: CASSPTSGGAQETQYF. DNA of the CDR3: TGTGCCAGCAGCCCGACTAGCGGGGGGGCCCAAGAGACCCAGTACTTC. The chain has TRBV3-1 and TRBJ2-5; 14 positions match TRBD2. Germline CDR1 is LGHDT and CDR2 is YNNKEL (reference sequence). This CDR3 spans 16 amino acids. Trimming removed 4 bases from V and 1 base from J; junction bases left unmatched: 2.

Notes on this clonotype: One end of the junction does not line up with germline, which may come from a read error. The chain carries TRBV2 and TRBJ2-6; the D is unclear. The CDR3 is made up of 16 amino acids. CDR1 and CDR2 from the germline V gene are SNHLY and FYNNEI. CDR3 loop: CASSSDGTSGTNVLTF. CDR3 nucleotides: TGTGCCAGCAGTTCGGACGGCACCTCTGGGACCAACGTCCTGACTTTC.

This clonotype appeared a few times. CDR3 DNA: TGTGCCAGTAGTACCCGTTACAATGAGCAGTTCTTC. Translated: CASSTRYNEQFF. V is TRBV19 and J is TRBJ2-1; D ambiguous. This CDR3 comprises 12 residues. From germline, CDR1 is LNHDA and CDR2 SQIVND (reference sequence). Trimming shortened V by 4 bases and J by 4 bases, and 5 bases separated the two germline ends.

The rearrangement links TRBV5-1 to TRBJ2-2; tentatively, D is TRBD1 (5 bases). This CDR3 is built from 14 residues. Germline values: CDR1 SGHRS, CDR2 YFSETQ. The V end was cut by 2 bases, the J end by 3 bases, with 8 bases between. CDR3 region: CASSFRVDTGELFF. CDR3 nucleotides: TGCGCCAGCAGCTTCAGGGTGGACACCGGGGAGCTGTTTTTT.

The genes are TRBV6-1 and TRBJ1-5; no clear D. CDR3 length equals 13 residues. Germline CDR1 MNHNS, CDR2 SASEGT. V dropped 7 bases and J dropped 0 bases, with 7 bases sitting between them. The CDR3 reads CASTRGSNQPQHF. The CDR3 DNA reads TGTGCCAGCACGCGGGGTAGCAATCAGCCCCAGCATTTT.

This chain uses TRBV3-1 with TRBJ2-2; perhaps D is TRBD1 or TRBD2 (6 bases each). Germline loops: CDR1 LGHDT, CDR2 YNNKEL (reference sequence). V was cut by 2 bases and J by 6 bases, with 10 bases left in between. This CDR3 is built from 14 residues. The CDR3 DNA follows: TGTGCCAGCAGCCAACTTGGGGGGCCCGGGGAGCTGTTTTTT. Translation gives CASSQLGGPGELFF.

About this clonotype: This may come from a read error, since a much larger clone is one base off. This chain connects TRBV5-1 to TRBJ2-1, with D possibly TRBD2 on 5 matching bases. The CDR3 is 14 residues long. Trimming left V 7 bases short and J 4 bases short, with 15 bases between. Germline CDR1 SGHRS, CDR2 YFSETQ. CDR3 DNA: TGCGCCAGCGGAAGTGGGAGTGAGTACAATGAGCAGTTCTTC. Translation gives CASGSGSEYNEQFF.

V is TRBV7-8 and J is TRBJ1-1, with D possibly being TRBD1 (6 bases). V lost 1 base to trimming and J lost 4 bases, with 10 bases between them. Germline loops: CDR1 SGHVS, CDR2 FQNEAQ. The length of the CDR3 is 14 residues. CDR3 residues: CASSLVGGPTEAFF. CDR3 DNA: TGTGCCAGCAGCTTAGTGGGGGGGCCCACTGAAGCTTTCTTT.

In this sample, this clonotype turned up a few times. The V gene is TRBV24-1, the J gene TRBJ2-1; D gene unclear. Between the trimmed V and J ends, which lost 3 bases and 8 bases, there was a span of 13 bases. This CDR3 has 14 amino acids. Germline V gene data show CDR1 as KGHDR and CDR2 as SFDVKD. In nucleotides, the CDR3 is TGTGCCACCAGTGATGGGGTAGCTTCCGATGAGCAGTTCTTC. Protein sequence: CATSDGVASDEQFF.